A selection of T cell receptor beta chains follows, all from one sample in a study of blood T cell repertoires in COVID-19. The method was immunoSEQ multiplex PCR; TCRdb's version includes in-frame clones alone and lacks a portion of them. The table lists approximately 60,000 clones, about 70% of them singletons. The specimen was peripheral blood. The receptors shown here come from a man over 45 with active or convalescent COVID-19. Each CDR3 is given with its conserved first and last residue. D genes are given only for firm matches. Clone size appears in some rows only: once, few, many, or a class for an expanded clone.

abundance: NA
v_gene: TRBV12-5
len: 11
d_gene: NA
j_gene: TRBJ2-7
CDR3aa: CASAEIREQYF
CDR3nt: TGTGCTAGTGCCGAAATCCGGGAGCAGTACTTC

abundance: many
v_gene: TRBV18
len: 15
d_gene: NA
j_gene: TRBJ1-1
CDR3aa: CASSPRQVMNTEAFF
CDR3nt: TGTGCCAGCTCACCCCGACAGGTGATGAACACTGAAGCTTTCTTT

abundance: NA
v_gene: TRBV9
len: 19
d_gene: TRBD1
j_gene: TRBJ1-1
CDR3aa: CASSVVGMGQGSPLQEAFF
CDR3nt: TGTGCCAGCAGCGTAGTGGGTATGGGACAGGGCTCGCCACTACAGGAAGCTTTCTTT

abundance: once
v_gene: TRBV12-3/TRBV12-4
len: 13
d_gene: NA
j_gene: TRBJ1-2
CDR3aa: CASSLGGAVGYTF
CDR3nt: TGTGCCAGCAGTTTGGGAGGGGCGGTTGGCTACACCTTC

abundance: once
v_gene: TRBV7-9
len: 16
d_gene: TRBD2
j_gene: TRBJ2-7
CDR3aa: CASSLEAGGFVHEQYF
CDR3nt: TGTGCCAGCAGCTTAGAAGCGGGAGGATTTGTCCACGAGCAGTACTTC

abundance: NA
v_gene: TRBV5-1
len: 18
d_gene: NA
j_gene: TRBJ1-6
CDR3aa: CASSRGDSTSSYNSPLHF
CDR3nt: TGCGCCAGCAGCCGCGGGGACTCCACGAGCTCCTATAATTCACCCCTCCACTTT

abundance: NA
v_gene: TRBV7-3
len: 15
d_gene: TRBD2
j_gene: TRBJ2-5
CDR3aa: CASSPGLAGKETQYF
CDR3nt: TGTGCCAGCAGCCCCGGACTAGCGGGGAAAGAGACCCAGTACTTC

abundance: NA
v_gene: TRBV30
len: 14
d_gene: NA
j_gene: TRBJ1-6
CDR3aa: CAWSHMGSKTPLHF
CDR3nt: TGTGCCTGGAGCCATATGGGGAGTAAGACACCCCTCCACTTT

abundance: NA
v_gene: TRBV7-9
len: 15
d_gene: TRBD2
j_gene: TRBJ2-1
CDR3aa: CASSLTTSGSGEQFF
CDR3nt: TGTGCCAGCAGCTTAACGACTAGCGGGAGTGGTGAGCAGTTCTTC

abundance: NA
v_gene: TRBV3-1/TRBV3-2
len: 14
d_gene: TRBD2
j_gene: TRBJ2-5
CDR3aa: CASSRRTSGETQYF
CDR3nt: TGTGCCAGCAGCCGGCGGACTAGCGGCGAGACCCAGTACTTC